Shown below are 29 T cell receptor beta chains from a single sample sequenced in a study of T-cell reconstitution after alpha-beta-depleted transplantation in children. Unique molecular identifiers featured in how the TCRbeta library was prepared. TCRdb itself ran the PCR reads through MiXCR, one entry per CDR3 protein. The table has about 610,000 distinct CDR3 sequences, over 9.5% seen once. This specimen consisted of PBMCs from the stem cell graft donor, obtained from the stem cell graft. These receptor sequences come from a human donor who donated a stem cell graft to a child with acute myeloid leukemia.

The chain is built from TRBV12-3 or TRBV12-4 and TRBJ1-1, with D perhaps TRBD1 (5 bases). The CDR3 extends over 14 amino acids. V was trimmed by 5 bases and J by 1 base, leaving 11 bases between them. CDR3 in amino acids: CASSGGLKNTEAFF. The CDR3 nucleotides are TGTGCCAGCAGTGGGGGTTTGAAGAACACTGAAGCTTTCTTT.

In its sample, this clonotype was seen a few times. The rearrangement links TRBV29-1 to TRBJ2-1; the match to TRBD2 covers 13 bases. The trim removed 6 bases at V and 8 bases at J, leaving 7 bases unmatched. Germline values: CDR1 SQVTM, CDR2 ANQGSEA. The CDR3 sequence is 14 residues long. The CDR3 sequence is CSVPRTSGRHEQFF. DNA for the CDR3: TGCAGCGTCCCTCGGACTAGCGGGAGACATGAGCAGTTCTTC.

This clonotype occurred a few times. The V call is TRBV7-2, the J call TRBJ2-7; 9 bases match TRBD2. This CDR3 region has 14 residues. Germline CDR1 reads SGHTA; CDR2 reads FQGNSA. The ends lost 5 bases at V and 3 bases at J; junction bases unmatched: 5. The DNA of the CDR3 is TGTGCCAGCAGCGCCGCTAGCGGGAACTACGAGCAGTACTTC. Translated: CASSAASGNYEQYF.

This clonotype has ten or more counts. The CDR3 DNA follows: TGTGCCAGCAGCTTGGCATGGGGCCCTGACATGTACCAAGAGACCCAGTACTTC. Translation gives CASSLAWGPDMYQETQYF. The gene calls are TRBV5-6 and TRBJ2-5, with D possibly matching TRBD1 (5 bases). Germline V gene data show CDR1 as SGHDT and CDR2 as YYEEEE. CDR3 length: 18 amino acids. V was shortened by 0 bases and J by 0 bases, with 18 bases between the two germline ends.

This clonotype was found many times. This chain connects TRBV3-1 to TRBJ2-1; 11 positions match TRBD2. Germline V gives CDR1 LGHDT, CDR2 YNNKEL (reference sequence). J was trimmed by 7 bases and V by 4 bases; bases with no gene match: 6. The CDR3 runs to 15 residues. CDR3 sequence: CASSPRLAGSNEQFF. CDR3 DNA sequence: TGTGCCAGCAGCCCACGACTAGCGGGGTCGAATGAGCAGTTCTTC.

The chain links TRBV7-3 to TRBJ2-5, with 8 positions matching TRBD2. This CDR3 has 17 residues. CDR1 SGHTA and CDR2 FQGTGA come from the germline V gene. After removal of 5 bases from V and 4 bases from J, the junction contained 15 bases not matched to a gene. The CDR3 here is CASSPPTGGPGAETQYF. CDR3 in DNA: TGTGCCAGCAGCCCGCCCACGGGAGGGCCCGGAGCAGAGACCCAGTACTTC.

Only a few counts were recorded for this clonotype. This rearrangement joins TRBV28 to TRBJ1-2, with a tentative D call TRBD1 (5 bases). Trimming shortened V by 3 bases and J by 6 bases, and 11 bases separated the two germline ends. Germline CDR1 is MDHEN and CDR2 is SYDVKM. The CDR3 contains 13 residues. The CDR3: CASSFKGFNGYTF. The CDR3 nucleotides read TGTGCCAGCAGTTTCAAGGGGTTTAATGGCTACACCTTC.

This clonotype occurred a few times. The V and J genes are TRBV20-1 and TRBJ2-7, with TRBD1 identical over 7 bases. CDR3 size: 12 residues. In germline, CDR1 is DFQATT, CDR2 SNEGSKA (reference sequence). With 7 bases clipped from V and 5 bases from J, the junction kept 8 bases outside the gene matches. CDR3 loop: CSGKGGRNEQYF. As DNA, the CDR3 is TGCAGTGGAAAAGGGGGCCGGAACGAGCAGTACTTC.

The chain couples TRBV21-1 to TRBJ2-1. TRBV21-1 is a known pseudogene. The CDR3 has 17 amino acids. The CDR3 sequence is CASSKGLREEAYNEQFF. CDR3 DNA sequence: TGTGCCAGCAGCAAAGGGTTAAGGGAAGAGGCCTACAATGAGCAGTTCTTC.

In this sample, this clonotype turned up many times. V and J are TRBV27 and TRBJ1-2, with 7 bases fitting TRBD1. Germline V gene lookup returns CDR1 MNHEY and CDR2 SMNVEV (reference sequence). The CDR3 runs 15 residues. J was trimmed by 0 bases and V by 5 bases; bases with no gene match: 6. The CDR3 DNA reads as TGTGCCAGCAGTCCTGGGACAGCAGCTAACTATGGCTACACCTTC. Translated: CASSPGTAANYGYTF.

The chain carries TRBV29-1 and TRBJ2-7; tentative D call: TRBD2 (5 bases). The CDR3 consists of 15 residues. CDR1 and CDR2 from the germline V gene are SQVTM and ANQGSEA. V lost 1 base, J lost 0 bases, and 13 bases lay in between. This chain's CDR3 is CSVEGKGDYSYEQYF. CDR3 in DNA: TGCAGCGTTGAAGGAAAGGGAGATTACTCCTACGAGCAGTACTTC.

This rearrangement joins TRBV5-1 to TRBJ2-7, with a possible D match to TRBD2 (6 bases). The CDR3 runs 14 residues. Germline CDR1 reads SGHRS; CDR2 reads YFSETQ. V dropped 4 bases and J dropped 1 base, with 12 bases sitting between them. Written as DNA, the CDR3 is TGCGCCAGCAGCACCTTTGCGGGGTCCTACGAGCAGTACTTC. The encoded protein is CASSTFAGSYEQYF.

With respect to this clonotype: A clone one base away is much larger, so this may be a read error. V is TRBV5-1 and J is TRBJ2-1; perhaps D is TRBD1 or TRBD2 (5 bases each). Germline V gene lookup returns CDR1 SGHRS and CDR2 YFSETQ. This CDR3 contains 15 residues. DNA for the CDR3: TGCGCCAGCAGCTCCGGGACGGCCTCCAACAATGAGCAGTTCTTC. Amino acids: CASSSGTASNNEQFF.

In this sample, this clonotype turned up a few times. The chain carries TRBV7-6 and TRBJ2-1, with TRBD2 matching over 14 bases. Germline assignment: CDR1 SGHVS and CDR2 FNYEAQ. The J segment lost 6 bases and the V segment lost 3 bases, leaving 7 bases of the junction unmatched. The CDR3 spans 17 residues. CDR3 in DNA: TGTGCCAGCAGCTTGGGACTAGCGGGAGTAGGGGGCAATGAGCAGTTCTTC. It encodes CASSLGLAGVGGNEQFF.

This clonotype was seen only a few times. The rearrangement uses TRBV7-2 and TRBJ1-1; D is unclear. The CDR3 is 13 residues long. Trimming stripped 3 bases from V and 2 bases from J, with 7 bases between. Looked up from germline, CDR1 is SGHTA and CDR2 is FQGNSA. The CDR3 loop reads CASSFRLNTEAFF. The CDR3 DNA reads as TGTGCCAGCAGCTTTAGACTCAACACTGAAGCTTTCTTT.

The genes are TRBV29-1 and TRBJ2-7; D might be TRBD2 (5 bases). This CDR3 comprises 13 residues. Deletions cut 0 bases from V and 6 bases from J, with 12 bases between. Germline V gene lookup returns CDR1 SQVTM and CDR2 ANQGSEA. CDR3 nucleotides: TGCAGCGTTGAAGAACTAGTGGGGAGCGAGCAGTACTTC. Its protein product is CSVEELVGSEQYF.

This clonotype has a handful of counts. The chain links TRBV28 to TRBJ2-7; 7 positions match TRBD2. V was clipped by 3 bases and J by 3 bases; unmatched bases: 14. CDR1 is MDHEN, CDR2 SYDVKM, per germline. CDR3 length equals 17 residues. CDR3 coding DNA: TGTGCCAGCAGTTTCCGCTGGGGGGGGACTACCATCTACGAGCAGTACTTC. As protein: CASSFRWGGTTIYEQYF.

There are many counts of this clonotype. This chain joins TRBV4-3 and TRBJ2-1; 9 bases are a match to TRBD2. Germline-derived CDR1 and CDR2 are LGHNA and YSLEER. The CDR3 loop spans 16 amino acids. Unmatched junction bases numbered 8, after V lost 4 bases and J lost 4 bases. The DNA for the CDR3 is TGCGCCAGCAGCCGTCTGGGCGGGAGGGAGTACAATGAGCAGTTCTTC. This encodes CASSRLGGREYNEQFF.

In this sample, this clonotype turned up many times. The rearrangement joins TRBV12-3 or TRBV12-4 to TRBJ2-2; 8 bases align to TRBD2. Unmatched junction bases numbered 7, after V lost 11 bases and J lost 8 bases. CDR3 size: 12 residues. CDR3 protein: CAAGRAPGELFF. For the CDR3, the DNA is TGTGCCGCCGGGAGGGCACCTGGGGAGCTGTTTTTT.

The chain couples TRBV4-1 to TRBJ2-1; D may be TRBD2 (7 bases). The CDR3 is made up of 17 amino acids. Germline CDR1 and CDR2: MGHRA and YSYEKL. V lost 0 bases and J 4 bases, leaving 16 bases between the germline ends. The CDR3 DNA reads TGCGCCAGCAGCCAAGATATCGCAAGCGGGACATACAATGAGCAGTTCTTC. It codes for CASSQDIASGTYNEQFF.

This clonotype was seen repeatedly, ten times or more. CDR3 nucleotides: TGTGCCAGCAGTTACTCGAGTCAGGGGACCCAGTACTTC. The encoded protein is CASSYSSQGTQYF. The chain uses TRBV6-2 or TRBV6-3 and TRBJ2-5, with D perhaps TRBD1 (5 bases). From germline, CDR1 is MNHEY and CDR2 SVGEGT. V gave up 0 bases and J gave up 7 bases, with 9 bases separating them. CDR3 length: 13 residues.

This clonotype was seen at least ten times. At one end the junction does not follow the germline gene, possibly because of a read error. V is TRBV29-1 and J is TRBJ2-2, with 13 bases that match TRBD2. Germline V CDR1 and CDR2: SQVTM, ANQGSEA. The CDR3 covers 14 residues. The CDR3 sequence: CSVAGLAGVGGLFF. The DNA of the CDR3 is TGCAGCGTTGCCGGACTAGCGGGAGTGGGGGGGCTGTTTTTT.

The chain links TRBV12-3 or TRBV12-4 to TRBJ2-5, with 7 positions matching TRBD2. V shed 5 bases, J shed 3 bases, and the junction held 6 bases outside the gene matches. There are 14 residues in the CDR3. The CDR3 sequence is CASSASGREETQYF. The CDR3 DNA reads as TGTGCCAGCAGTGCTAGCGGCAGGGAAGAGACCCAGTACTTC.

This clonotype was counted ten times or more. V usage is TRBV20-1 and J usage is TRBJ2-7; D gene uncertain. Trimming removed 6 bases at V and 0 bases at J, with 18 bases between. Germline loops: CDR1 DFQATT, CDR2 SNEGSKA (reference sequence). This CDR3 has 15 amino acids. The CDR3 DNA reads TGCAGTGCCCGGCCGCTCAGCGCGAACTCCTACGAGCAGTACTTC. It yields the protein CSARPLSANSYEQYF.

This clonotype has a handful of counts. J is TRBJ2-7 and V is TRBV20-1, with 8 bases aligning to TRBD2. J lost 5 bases, V lost 0 bases, and 9 bases had no gene match. The CDR3 covers 15 residues. Germline CDR1 is DFQATT and CDR2 is SNEGSKA (reference sequence). CDR3 residues: CSARDPRTSTHEQYF. The CDR3 bases are TGCAGTGCTAGAGACCCCCGGACTAGCACCCACGAGCAGTACTTC.

This sequence joins TRBV11-2 and TRBJ2-1; tentatively, D is TRBD1 or TRBD2 (7 bases each). The length of the CDR3 is 16 residues. Trimming removed 5 bases from V and 9 bases from J, with 23 bases in between. Germline values: CDR1 SGHAT, CDR2 FQNNGV. The chain's CDR3 is CASSVGRGQGLGEQFF. The CDR3 DNA reads TGTGCCAGCAGCGTTGGGAGGGGGCAGGGCCTCGGTGAGCAGTTCTTC.

This clonotype has ten or more counts. The gene calls are TRBV29-1 and TRBJ2-4; 11 positions agree with TRBD2. The CDR3 covers 15 residues. Germline V gene sequence: CDR1 SQVTM, CDR2 ANQGSEA. V shed 6 bases and J 0 bases; nucleotides not matched to a gene: 4. The CDR3: CSVSTSGVAKNIQYF. In DNA, the CDR3 is TGCAGCGTGTCGACTAGCGGGGTAGCCAAAAACATTCAGTACTTC.

This clonotype was detected only a few times. The V and J genes are TRBV20-1 and TRBJ2-3; 10 nucleotides align to TRBD2. V gave up 2 bases and J gave up 2 bases; unmatched junction bases: 7. The V gene's germline CDR1 is DFQATT and CDR2 SNEGSKA (reference sequence). The CDR3 has 16 amino acids. The DNA of the CDR3 is TGCAGTGCTAGAACTCGGCTAGCGGGAGACACAGATACGCAGTATTTT. Amino acid sequence: CSARTRLAGDTDTQYF.

The V gene is TRBV5-1, the J gene TRBJ2-5; 7 bases are a match to TRBD1. V dropped 4 bases and J dropped 2; count of bases not matched to a gene: 5. This CDR3 is built from 14 residues. Germline assignment: CDR1 SGHRS and CDR2 YFSETQ. The CDR3 sequence is CASSAGTEQETQYF. The CDR3 coding sequence is TGCGCCAGCAGCGCCGGGACAGAACAAGAGACCCAGTACTTC.